This TCR beta chain is drawn from a study of cytomegalovirus exposure and HLA in healthy donors. Study results and limitations: A cluster of highly shared sequence variants was likely a sequencing artifact.

Healthy bone marrow donors supplied every sample. The CDR3 runs to 14 residues. V shed 5 bases, J shed 0 bases, and the junction held 3 bases outside the gene matches. Germline V gene data show CDR1 as SGHTA and CDR2 as FQGNSA. This clone was detected a few times. The antigen is undetermined. 60 Vbeta and 13 Jbeta primers were used in PCR. Data came from immunoSEQ multiplex PCR; TCRdb stores just in-frame clones and leaves some out. The sample contains more than 80,000 clones, less than 70% of which appear only once. V is TRBV7-2 and J is TRBJ2-7; 8 positions match TRBD2. The specimen was PBMCs. The TCR originated in a human donor in good health. The CDR3 coding sequence is TGTGCCAGCAGCCCCAGCGGGGGCTCCTACGAGCAGTACTTC. As protein: CASSPSGGSYEQYF. The variable domain in full, completed from reference TRBV7-2 and TRBJ2-7, reads GAGVSQSPSNKVTEKGKDVELRCDPISGHTALYWYRQSLGQGLEFLIYFQGNSAPDKSGLPSDRFSAERTGGSVSTLTIQRTQQEDSAVYLCASSPSGGSYEQYFGPGTRLTVT.